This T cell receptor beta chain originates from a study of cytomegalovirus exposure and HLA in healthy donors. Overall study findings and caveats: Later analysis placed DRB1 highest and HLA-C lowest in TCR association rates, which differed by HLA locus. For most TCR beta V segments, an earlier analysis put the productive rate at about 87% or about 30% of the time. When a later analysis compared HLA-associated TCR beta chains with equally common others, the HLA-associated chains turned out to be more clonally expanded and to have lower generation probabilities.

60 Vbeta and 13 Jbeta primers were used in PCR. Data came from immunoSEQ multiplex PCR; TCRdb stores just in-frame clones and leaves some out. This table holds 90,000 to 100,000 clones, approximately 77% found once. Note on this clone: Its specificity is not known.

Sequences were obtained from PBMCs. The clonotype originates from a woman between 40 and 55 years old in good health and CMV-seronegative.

CDR3 sequence: CASSHTDSDFQETQYF. In nucleotides, the CDR3 is TGCGCCAGCAGCCATACTGACAGCGACTTCCAAGAGACCCAGTACTTC. This chain links TRBV4-1 with TRBJ2-5; tentative D call: TRBD1 (5 bases). The CDR3 spans 16 residues. Germline lookup yields CDR1 MGHRA and CDR2 YSYEKL. Deletions cut 3 bases from V and 1 base from J, with 15 bases between.